Listed below are T cell receptor beta chains from one sample, sequenced in a study of monozygotic twins with inflammatory bowel disease. TCRdb reprocessed the 5' RACE reads and reports one entry per CDR3 protein, with no DNA. The sample data list about 300,000 distinct CDR3 sequences. The sequenced material came from blood. All receptors come from a human donor with ulcerative colitis or Crohn's disease, or a healthy co-twin of an affected twin (not recorded which). CDR3s include the opening cysteine and the closing phenylalanine or tryptophan.

V	J	CDR3
TRBV5-6	TRBJ2-5	CASSLYRGAETQYF
TRBV15	TRBJ2-2	CATSRDGGAGQLNTGELFF
TRBV28	TRBJ2-7	CASSLAGRISEQYF
TRBV9	TRBJ1-1	CASSSLGPFQAFF
TRBV5-6	TRBJ2-3	CASSLVPGGAKDTQYF
TRBV20-1	TRBJ1-1	CSARGDRVIEAFF
TRBV7-2	TRBJ2-1	CASSTGTLYNEQFF
TRBV5-5	TRBJ2-2	CASSLRQGARTGEQFF
TRBV28	TRBJ2-7	CASSPRGDTTYEQYF
TRBV3-1	TRBJ2-6	CASSQVVRRGANVLTF
TRBV11-2	TRBJ1-1	CASSFSSTWTARVNTEAFF
TRBV6-1	TRBJ1-2	CASTEQGAYGYTF
TRBV9	TRBJ2-1	CASSHPRGGSYNEQFF
TRBV5-4	TRBJ2-5	CASSSGPHEQTQYF
TRBV6-2/TRBV6-3	TRBJ1-5	CASRRDAYQPQHF
TRBV20-1	TRBJ2-6	CSASISGANVLTF
TRBV7-2	TRBJ2-5	CASSSTVKTQYF
TRBV11-1	TRBJ2-3	CASSLAPTGWTSTDTQYF
TRBV11-2	TRBJ2-7	CASSLGVFEQYF
TRBV7-2	TRBJ1-1	CASSLVTGKNTEAFF
TRBV12-3/TRBV12-4	TRBJ2-7	CASSPKNRGPYEQYF
TRBV29-1	TRBJ2-5	CSVTSGSGETQYF
TRBV7-2	TRBJ2-7	CASSLAPSEPYEQYF
TRBV7-2	TRBJ1-6	CASSLGASGTGNSPLHF
TRBV6-6	TRBJ1-6	CASSPKDFSPLHF
TRBV3-1	TRBJ1-2	CASSQDPDRVYGYTF
TRBV28	TRBJ2-7	CATKRDRVYEQYF
TRBV20-1	TRBJ2-1	CSALRGLAYTYNEQFF
TRBV9	TRBJ2-1	CASSVSGPYNEQFF
TRBV7-8	TRBJ1-2	CASSWTATLGGYTF
TRBV30	TRBJ2-7	CAWSVQIHEQYF
TRBV3-1	TRBJ2-2	CASSQDWGPGGELFF
TRBV19	TRBJ1-2	CASSPQGFYYGYTF
TRBV4-3	TRBJ1-2	CASSQPGQGKSWGYTF
TRBV29-1	TRBJ1-4	CSVDAGYEKLFF
TRBV13	TRBJ2-1	CASSIDSNNEQFF
TRBV29-1	TRBJ1-1	CSVRRTGFDTEAFF
TRBV13	TRBJ2-7	CASSTQGVSIYEQYF
TRBV11-2	TRBJ1-5	CASSLYPVFLPTVVDQPQHF
TRBV12-3/TRBV12-4	TRBJ2-2	CASSPEVAGVSSGELFF
TRBV7-9	TRBJ1-5	CASRTSDSNQPQHF
TRBV29-1	TRBJ1-2	CSVEDFGIRDGYTF
TRBV27	TRBJ2-5	CASSFRVYLAGEHQEGRETQYF
TRBV12-3/TRBV12-4	TRBJ2-1	CASSLGLAGGGTEQFF
TRBV24-1	TRBJ1-5	CATSEPGQGVQPQHF
TRBV19	TRBJ2-5	CASSIGGVQETQYF
TRBV28	TRBJ1-5	CASSSDRVQPQHF
TRBV25-1	TRBJ2-3	CASSDRDRGVSDTQYF
TRBV4-3	TRBJ2-3	CASSLLAEGTDTQYF
TRBV11-3	TRBJ2-2	CASSLTIQGTGELFF
TRBV6-2/TRBV6-3	TRBJ2-7	CASSYWDTRTYEQYF
TRBV29-1	TRBJ1-2	CSVDTDRAYGYTF
TRBV19	TRBJ2-2	CATNRVRNTGELFF
TRBV2	TRBJ2-7	CATWAGNTYEQYF
TRBV6-1	TRBJ2-5	CASSGLTEIQETQYF
TRBV11-2	TRBJ1-1	CASSLDRRLNTEAFF
TRBV10-3	TRBJ2-6	CAISGADQHAGANVLTF
TRBV7-9	TRBJ2-7	CASSPRPISYEQYF
TRBV12-3/TRBV12-4	TRBJ2-5	CASSRDTLAETQYF